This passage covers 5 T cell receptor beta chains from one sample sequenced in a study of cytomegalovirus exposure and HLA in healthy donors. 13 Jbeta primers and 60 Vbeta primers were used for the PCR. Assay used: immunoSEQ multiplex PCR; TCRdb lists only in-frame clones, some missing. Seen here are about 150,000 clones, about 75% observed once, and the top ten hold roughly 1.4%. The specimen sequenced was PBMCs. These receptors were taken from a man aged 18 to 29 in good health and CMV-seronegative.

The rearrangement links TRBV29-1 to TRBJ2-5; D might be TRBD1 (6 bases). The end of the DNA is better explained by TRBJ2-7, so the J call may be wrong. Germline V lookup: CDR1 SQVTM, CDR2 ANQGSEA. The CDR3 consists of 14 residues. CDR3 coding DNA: TGCAGCGTCCGGGACAAGACGAGCTCCTACGAGCAGTACTTC. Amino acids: CSVRDKTSSYEQYF.

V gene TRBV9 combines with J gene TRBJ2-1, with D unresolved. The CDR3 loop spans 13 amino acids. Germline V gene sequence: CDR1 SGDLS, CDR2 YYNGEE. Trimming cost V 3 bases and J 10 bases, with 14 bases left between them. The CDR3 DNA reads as TGTGCCAGCAGCGCCGGTGCGGCCGGGGAGCAGTTCTTC. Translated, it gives CASSAGAAGEQFF.

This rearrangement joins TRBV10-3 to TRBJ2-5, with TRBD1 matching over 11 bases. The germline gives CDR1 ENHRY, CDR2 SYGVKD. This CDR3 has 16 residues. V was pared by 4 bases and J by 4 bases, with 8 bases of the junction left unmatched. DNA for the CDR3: TGTGCCATCAGTGCCCTTCCGGGACAGGGGGGAGAGACCCAGTACTTC. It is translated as CAISALPGQGGETQYF.

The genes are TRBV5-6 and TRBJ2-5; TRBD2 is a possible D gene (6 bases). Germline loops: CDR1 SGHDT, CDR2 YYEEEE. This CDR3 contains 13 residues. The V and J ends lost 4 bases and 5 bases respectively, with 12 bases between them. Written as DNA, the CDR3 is TGTGCCAGCAGCCGGAGGGAGGTGGAGACCCAGTACTTC. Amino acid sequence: CASSRREVETQYF. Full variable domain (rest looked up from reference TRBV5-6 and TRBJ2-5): DAGVTQSPTHLIKTRGQQVTLRCSPKSGHDTVSWYQQALGQGPQFIFQYYEEEERQRGNFPDRFSGHQFPNYSSELNVNALLLGDSALYLCASSRREVETQYFGPGTRLLVL.

CDR3 in DNA: TGTGCCAGCACCGGGACAGGGATTAGAAACACCATATATTTT. This encodes CASTGTGIRNTIYF. The genes are TRBV9 and TRBJ1-3, with TRBD1 identical over 9 bases. The CDR3 sequence is 14 residues long. V trimming: 6 bases; J trimming: 5 bases; junction bases outside the gene matches: 6. Germline CDR1 SGDLS, CDR2 YYNGEE.